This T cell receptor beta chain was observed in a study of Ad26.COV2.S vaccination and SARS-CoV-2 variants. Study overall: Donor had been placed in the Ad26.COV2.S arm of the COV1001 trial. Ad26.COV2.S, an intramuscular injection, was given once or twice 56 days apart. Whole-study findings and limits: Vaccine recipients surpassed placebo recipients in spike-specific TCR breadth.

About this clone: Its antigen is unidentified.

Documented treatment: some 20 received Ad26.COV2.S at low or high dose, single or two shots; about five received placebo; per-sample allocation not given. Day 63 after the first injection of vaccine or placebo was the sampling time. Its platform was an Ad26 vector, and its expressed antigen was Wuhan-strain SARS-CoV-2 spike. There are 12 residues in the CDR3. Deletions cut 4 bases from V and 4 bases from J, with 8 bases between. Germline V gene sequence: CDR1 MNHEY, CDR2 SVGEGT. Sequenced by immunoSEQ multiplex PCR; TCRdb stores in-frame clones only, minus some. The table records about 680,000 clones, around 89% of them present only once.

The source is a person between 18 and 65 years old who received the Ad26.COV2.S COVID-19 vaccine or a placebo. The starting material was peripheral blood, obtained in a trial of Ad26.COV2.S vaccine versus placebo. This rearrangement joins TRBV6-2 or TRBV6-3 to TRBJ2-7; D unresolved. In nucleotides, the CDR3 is TGTGCCAGCAGTTTCGACTCGTACGAGCAGTACTTC. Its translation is CASSFDSYEQYF.